This T cell receptor beta chain stems from a study of blood T cell repertoires in COVID-19. At the level of the study: Specimens from acute and convalescent COVID-19 originated in the United States, Italy and Spain.

Ages ranged from roughly 18 to 100 years, with residence in about two dozen US areas. In assigning cohorts, the study relied on participant-reported clinical history. Donors of Cohort 3 who recovered were those that had two negative PCRs, clearance, or symptom resolution. Sequenced by immunoSEQ multiplex PCR; TCRdb stores in-frame clones only, minus some. This table holds fewer than 200,000 clones, roughly 88% found once. The germline V gene encodes CDR1 MDHEN and CDR2 SYDVKM. The V segment lost 6 bases and the J segment 8 bases; nucleotides outside the gene matches: 14. This CDR3 is 16 amino acids long.

The sequence derives from a woman aged 18-35 years who had recovered from COVID-19. V is TRBV28 and J is TRBJ2-1, with 9 bases matching TRBD2. Input material: PBMCs or T cells enriched from blood (not recorded which). Here the CDR3 DNA reads TGTGCCAGCAGCCCGAGCGCGGCGGGGGGGCTACATGAGCAGTTCTTC. Its translation: CASSPSAAGGLHEQFF.